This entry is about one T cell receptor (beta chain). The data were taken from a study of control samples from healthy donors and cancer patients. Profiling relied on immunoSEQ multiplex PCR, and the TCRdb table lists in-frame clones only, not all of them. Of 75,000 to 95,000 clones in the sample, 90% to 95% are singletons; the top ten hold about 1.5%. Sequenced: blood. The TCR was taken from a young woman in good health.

CDR3 sequence (DNA): TGTGCCAGCAGTGAGGCTGACGGAGTAGAGCAGTTCTTC. This encodes CASSEADGVEQFF. The V and J genes are TRBV25-1 and TRBJ2-1; the D is unclear. This CDR3 contains 13 residues. Between the trimmed V and J ends, which lost 3 bases and 10 bases, there was a span of 13 bases. Germline V gives CDR1 MGHDK, CDR2 SYGVNS.